These 5 T cell receptor beta chains were all obtained from the same sample, sequenced in a study of blood T cell repertoires in COVID-19. Method: immunoSEQ multiplex PCR; TCRdb's copy keeps in-frame clones and lacks some. The sample has about 150,000 clones; 70% to 90% are singletons. The sequenced material came from peripheral blood. The receptors were gathered from a woman aged 65 to 85 with acute or convalescent COVID-19.

The chain recombines TRBV30 with TRBJ1-4, with 7 positions matching TRBD1. Germline V gene sequence: CDR1 GTSNPN, CDR2 SVGIG (reference sequence). The CDR3 runs 15 residues. Losses at the gene ends were 2 bases for V and 8 bases for J; bases not matched to a gene: 11. CDR3: CAWSKGDRDGEKLFF. DNA of the CDR3: TGTGCCTGGAGTAAGGGAGACAGGGACGGGGAAAAACTGTTTTTT.

J is TRBJ2-2 and V is TRBV6-2 or TRBV6-3; the D gene is possibly TRBD1 (6 bases). The CDR3 has 14 amino acids. Trimming pared 1 base from V and 6 bases from J, leaving 9 bases between. The germline CDR1 and CDR2 sequences are MNHEY and SVGEGT. CDR3 region: CASSYWGRSGELFF. Here the CDR3 DNA reads TGTGCCAGCAGTTACTGGGGGCGTTCCGGGGAGCTGTTTTTT.

The V gene is TRBV10-3, the J gene TRBJ1-5; no firm D call. This CDR3 comprises 13 residues. V lost 3 bases to trimming and J lost 7 bases, with 10 bases between them. The germline V gene encodes CDR1 ENHRY and CDR2 SYGVKD. CDR3 nucleotides: TGTGCCATCAGTGAAGGGCGAGGGCAGCCCCAGCATTTT. It is translated as CAISEGRGQPQHF.

The CDR3 bases are TGTGCCAGCAGCCAGGACTCGTCTCCGCCCCTCGGCGGCTACACCTTC. This gives the protein CASSQDSSPPLGGYTF. The chain is built from TRBV3-1 (or the pseudogene TRBV3-2) and TRBJ1-2; D not certain. Trimming took off 3 bases at V and 8 bases at J, with 22 bases between the two ends. Germline lookup yields CDR1 LGHDT and CDR2 YNNKEL (reference sequence). The CDR3 is 16 residues long.

This sequence joins TRBV5-4 and TRBJ1-2, with unresolved D. Trimming pared 2 bases from V and 8 bases from J, leaving 13 bases between. CDR3 length equals 13 residues. Looked up from germline, CDR1 is SGHNT and CDR2 is YYREEE (reference sequence). The CDR3 loop reads CASSLVGFQGYTF. CDR3 DNA: TGTGCCAGCAGCTTAGTCGGGTTTCAGGGCTACACCTTC.